The 3 T cell receptor beta chains given below trace back to one sample, sequenced in a study of tissue T cells after allogeneic stem cell transplantation. The method was immunoSEQ multiplex PCR; TCRdb's version includes in-frame clones alone and lacks a portion of them. The data show about 10,000 clones, around 40% seen once. Specified time point: mouse harvest day 7 after allogeneic transplant. The graft held 10^6 splenic CD5+ T cells and 10^7 T-cell-depleted bone marrow cells. What was sequenced was skin. These receptors all stem from a female BALB/c mouse given C57BL/6 T cells with graft-versus-host disease after an allogeneic hematopoietic cell transplant.

Details on this clone: Germline and genes here are mouse. The read stops 1 residue short of the end of the CDR3; the missing end is completed from the germline J gene. This sequence joins TRBV31 and TRBJ1-6; the match to TRBD1 covers 11 bases. TRBJ1-6 is filed as an ORF, its function uncertain. The CDR3 runs 14 residues. Germline CDR1 and CDR2: GKSSPN and SITVG. J lost 7 bases, V lost 3 bases, and 2 bases had no gene match. CDR3 protein: CAWSRDRGNSPLYF. Partial CDR3 DNA: TGTGCCTGGAGCCGGGACAGGGGGAATTCGCCCCTCTAC.

Of note for this clone: Gene names refer to mouse genes. CDR3 DNA (partial): TGTGCCAGCGGTGATGTCTGGGGGGCTAGTGCAGAAACGCTGTAT. This translates into CASGDVWGASAETLY. The full CDR3 reads CASGDVWGASAETLYF. J is TRBJ2-3 and V is TRBV13-2; 8 nucleotides agree with TRBD2. The read finishes 1 residue shy of the CDR3 end, and the germline J gene is used to complete it. The CDR3 totals 16 residues. Trimming cost V 0 bases and J 0 bases; bases outside gene matches: 3. Germline V gene sequence: CDR1 NNHNN, CDR2 SYGAGS (reference sequence).

By share, this clone ranks as medium-sized. Here the gene names and germline are mouse. From the germline J gene comes the end of the CDR3, since the read stops 1 residue before it. This chain connects TRBV4 to TRBJ2-5; TRBD2 matches at 10 bases. CDR3 length: 14 amino acids. V was clipped by 5 bases and J by 1 base; unmatched bases: 0. Germline V gene sequence: CDR1 LGHDT, CDR2 YNNKQL (reference sequence). The covered CDR3 bases are TGTGCCAGCAGCGGACTGGGGGACCAAGACACCCAGTAC. Protein product: CASSGLGDQDTQY. The whole CDR3 protein is CASSGLGDQDTQYF. The full variable domain, completed using reference TRBV4 and TRBJ2-5, is ETAVFQTPNYHVTQVGNEVSFNCKQTLGHDTMYWYKQDSKKLLKIMFSYNNKQLIVNETVPRRFSPQSSDKAHLNLRIKSVEPEDSAVYLCASSGLGDQDTQYFGPGTRLLVL.